A single sample is the source of the 20 T cell receptor beta chains below, sequenced in a study of cytomegalovirus exposure and HLA in healthy donors. The PCR was carried out with 60 Vbeta primers and 13 Jbeta primers. TCRdb's copy holds only in-frame clones and misses some; the assay was immunoSEQ multiplex PCR. Counted here are around 150,000 clones, roughly 80% occurring once; the ten biggest clones make up approximately 2%. Sample: PBMCs. These receptors were taken from a female donor in good health and CMV-seronegative.

The V and J genes are TRBV7-6 and TRBJ2-5; D is ambiguous. Germline assignment: CDR1 SGHVS and CDR2 FNYEAQ. The ends were cut back, 0 bases at V and 7 bases at J, with 3 bases in the middle. There are 11 residues in the CDR3. This CDR3 reads CASSLAGTQYF. The CDR3 nucleotides are TGTGCCAGCAGCTTAGCCGGGACCCAGTACTTC.

V usage is TRBV7-9 and J usage is TRBJ2-7; D is unclear. Germline loops: CDR1 SEHNR, CDR2 FQNEAQ (reference sequence). V gave up 1 base and J gave up 3 bases, with 10 bases separating them. CDR3 size: 14 residues. CDR3: CASSLGLSLYEQYF. The CDR3 DNA follows: TGTGCCAGCAGCTTAGGTTTGAGCCTCTACGAGCAGTACTTC.

The V gene is TRBV5-1, the J gene TRBJ2-3, with a weak D call TRBD1 (6 bases). Germline values: CDR1 SGHRS, CDR2 YFSETQ. The CDR3 consists of 15 residues. The V end lost 4 bases, the J end lost 5 bases, and 17 bases lay between the germline ends. The CDR3 loop reads CASSPQGRWGDTQYF. The CDR3, as DNA: TGCGCCAGCAGCCCTCAGGGGCGGTGGGGAGATACGCAGTATTTT.

The chain recombines TRBV19 with TRBJ1-2, with TRBD1 as a possible D gene (5 bases). The length of the CDR3 is 13 residues. Per the germline V gene, CDR1 is LNHDA and CDR2 is SQIVND (reference sequence). V was pared by 4 bases and J by 6 bases, with 12 bases between. The CDR3 here is CASSRRGGDGYTF. The CDR3 region has the DNA TGTGCCAGTAGTAGAAGGGGAGGTGATGGCTACACCTTC.

The V gene is TRBV5-1, the J gene TRBJ2-2; D perhaps matches TRBD2 (6 bases). V was pared by 3 bases and J by 2 bases, with 11 bases between. This CDR3 is built from 15 residues. Germline V gene sequence: CDR1 SGHRS, CDR2 YFSETQ. The CDR3 loop is CASSSGTSNTGELFF. CDR3 coding DNA: TGCGCCAGCAGCTCCGGGACTTCAAACACCGGGGAGCTGTTTTTT. The entire variable domain, with the rest obtained from reference TRBV5-1 and TRBJ2-2, is as follows: KAGVTQTPRYLIKTRGQQVTLSCSPISGHRSVSWYQQTPGQGLQFLFEYFSETQRNKGNFPGRFSGRQFSNSRSEMNVSTLELGDSALYLCASSSGTSNTGELFFGEGSRLTVL.

This clone occurred once. This sample also contains other DNA sequences that code for the same CDR3. V is TRBV19 and J is TRBJ1-5, with D maybe TRBD1 (5 bases). This CDR3 has 16 amino acids. Germline loops: CDR1 LNHDA, CDR2 SQIVND (reference sequence). V lost 4 bases and J 3 bases, leaving 16 bases between the germline ends. CDR3 sequence: CASSTERAGVNQPQHF. CDR3 DNA sequence: TGTGCCAGTAGTACAGAAAGGGCGGGGGTCAATCAGCCCCAGCATTTT.

The chain links TRBV19 to TRBJ2-7, with a tentative D call TRBD2 (6 bases). CDR3 length: 14 residues. The V end was cut by 2 bases, the J end by 4 bases, with 12 bases between. Germline V gene data show CDR1 as LNHDA and CDR2 as SQIVND (reference sequence). The CDR3 sequence: CASSIKEGVYEQYF. Written as DNA, the CDR3 is TGTGCCAGTAGTATAAAGGAGGGAGTATACGAGCAGTACTTC.

This clone was recorded a few times. The rearrangement uses TRBV7-9 and TRBJ2-7; D is perhaps TRBD1 (6 bases). Germline lookup yields CDR1 SEHNR and CDR2 FQNEAQ (reference sequence). The CDR3 is 16 amino acids. The V end lost 4 bases, the J end lost 3 bases, and 19 bases lay between the germline ends. The CDR3: CASSSRAIKQGYEQYF. CDR3 DNA sequence: TGTGCCAGCAGCTCGCGCGCCATTAAACAGGGCTACGAGCAGTACTTC.

The genes are TRBV19 and TRBJ1-5, with D uncertain. The germline V and J ends were trimmed by 9 bases and 7 bases, with 13 bases remaining between them. The CDR3 consists of 12 residues. In germline, CDR1 is LNHDA, CDR2 SQIVND (reference sequence). The CDR3 reads CASTDFGQPQHF. The CDR3 coding sequence is TGTGCCAGCACGGACTTTGGGCAGCCCCAGCATTTT.

The CDR3 reads CAGRDRGVLGGAFF. CDR3 sequence (DNA): TGTGCCGGCCGAGACAGGGGCGTCCTGGGGGGAGCTTTCTTT. V is TRBV2 and J is TRBJ1-1, with 8 positions matching TRBD1. The V and J ends lost 11 bases and 10 bases, in that order; junction bases with no gene match: 18. This CDR3 region has 14 residues. The germline gives CDR1 SNHLY, CDR2 FYNNEI.

This chain joins TRBV6-5 and TRBJ1-3; D ambiguous. Germline V gene lookup returns CDR1 MNHEY and CDR2 SVGAGI. The ends were cut back, 5 bases at V and 1 base at J, with 6 bases in the middle. The CDR3 runs 13 residues. The CDR3 DNA follows: TGTGCCAGCAGTCTCTTATCTGGAAACACCATATATTTT. This gives the protein CASSLLSGNTIYF.

The rearrangement joins TRBV4-1 to TRBJ2-7, with D tentatively TRBD2 (6 bases). The V gene lost 0 bases and the J gene lost 1 base, with 16 bases spanning the gap. This CDR3 comprises 17 residues. CDR1 MGHRA and CDR2 YSYEKL come from the germline V gene. CDR3 region: CASSQDLGTGQSYEQYF. DNA of the CDR3: TGCGCCAGCAGCCAAGATCTAGGGACTGGCCAATCCTACGAGCAGTACTTC.

The chain combines TRBV7-9 with TRBJ2-7, with D possibly TRBD1 on 6 matching bases. CDR1 is SEHNR, CDR2 FQNEAQ, per germline (reference sequence). The CDR3 sequence is 14 residues long. V dropped 4 bases and J dropped 2 bases, with 12 bases sitting between them. The CDR3 DNA is TGTGCCAGCAGCTCCAGGGGACCTACCTACGAGCAGTACTTC. Translating it yields CASSSRGPTYEQYF.

The V call is TRBV7-7, the J call TRBJ2-7, with TRBD1 matching over 8 bases. This CDR3 comprises 13 residues. The germline V gene encodes CDR1 SSHAT and CDR2 FNYEAQ (reference sequence). The V and J ends lost 5 bases and 5 bases, in that order; junction bases with no gene match: 5. DNA for the CDR3: TGTGCCAGCAGCCTCGACAGGGGCGACGAGCAGTACTTC. Encoded protein: CASSLDRGDEQYF.

The chain is built from TRBV2 and TRBJ1-2, with a tentative D call TRBD1 (6 bases). The germline V gene has CDR1 SNHLY and CDR2 FYNNEI. V lost 3 bases and J lost 0, with 11 bases in between. The CDR3 has 15 residues. The CDR3 region is CASSDGTTANYGYTF. The CDR3 coding sequence is TGTGCCAGCAGTGATGGGACAACAGCTAACTATGGCTACACCTTC.

This sequence joins TRBV5-1 and TRBJ2-7, with 9 bases that match TRBD1. Trimming removed 3 bases from V and 0 bases from J; junction bases left unmatched: 4. Germline V gene data show CDR1 as SGHRS and CDR2 as YFSETQ. The CDR3 contains 15 residues. Written as DNA, the CDR3 is TGCGCCAGCAGCTCGGGGACAGGGTACTCCTACGAGCAGTACTTC. Protein product: CASSSGTGYSYEQYF.

This clone was found a few times. This sequence joins TRBV5-1 and TRBJ1-1; TRBD1 agrees at 7 bases. Losses at the gene ends were 1 base for V and 1 base for J; bases not matched to a gene: 4. Looked up from germline, CDR1 is SGHRS and CDR2 is YFSETQ. CDR3 size: 15 residues. The CDR3 DNA reads as TGCGCCAGCAGCTTGATCGGGGACAGGAACACTGAAGCTTTCTTT. Its protein is CASSLIGDRNTEAFF.

V usage is TRBV30 and J usage is TRBJ1-1, with 9 bases lining up with TRBD1. V lost 1 base and J lost 6; bases outside the gene matches: 6. The CDR3 totals 14 residues. Germline CDR1 and CDR2: GTSNPN and SVGIG (reference sequence). DNA of the CDR3: TGTGCCTGGAGTGACAGGGGGCAAAAGGCTGAAGCTTTCTTT. It is translated as CAWSDRGQKAEAFF.

The chain recombines TRBV7-9 with TRBJ1-1, with TRBD1 matching 7 bases. The V segment lost 4 bases and the J segment 1 base; nucleotides outside the gene matches: 15. CDR3 length: 18 residues. CDR1 SEHNR and CDR2 FQNEAQ come from the germline V gene (reference sequence). CDR3: CASSSYPVPTGKNTEAFF. The CDR3 coding sequence is TGTGCCAGCAGCTCCTACCCTGTTCCGACAGGGAAGAACACTGAAGCTTTCTTT.

V and J are TRBV6-6 and TRBJ1-1, with TRBD1 identical over 8 bases. Germline V gene data show CDR1 as MNHNY and CDR2 as SVGAGI (reference sequence). The CDR3 loop spans 15 amino acids. V lost 5 bases, J lost 2 bases, and 7 bases stayed unmatched. For the CDR3, the DNA is TGTGCCAGCAGTGTGCCGGGACAGGAAAACACTGAAGCTTTCTTT. This encodes CASSVPGQENTEAFF.